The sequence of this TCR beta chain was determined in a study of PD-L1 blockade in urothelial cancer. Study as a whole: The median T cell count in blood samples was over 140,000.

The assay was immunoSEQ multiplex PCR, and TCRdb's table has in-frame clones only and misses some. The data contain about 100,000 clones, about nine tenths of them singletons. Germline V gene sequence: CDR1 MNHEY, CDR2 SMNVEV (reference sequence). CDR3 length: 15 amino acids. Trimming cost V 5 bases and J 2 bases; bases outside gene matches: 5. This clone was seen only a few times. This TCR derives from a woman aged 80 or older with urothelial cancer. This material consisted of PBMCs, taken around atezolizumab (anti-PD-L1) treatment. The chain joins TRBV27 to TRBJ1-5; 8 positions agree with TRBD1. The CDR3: CASSQGGQGNQPQHF. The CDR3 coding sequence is TGTGCCAGCAGTCAGGGGGGACAGGGCAATCAGCCCCAGCATTTT.